Each of the 2 T cell receptor beta chains below was sequenced from the same sample in a study of breast tumors, draining lymph nodes, adjacent tissues. Axillary draining lymph nodes of breast cancer patients supplied the node samples. TCRdb processed the multiplex PCR reads anew with MiXCR; each CDR3 protein has one entry. Of approximately 100,000 distinct CDR3 sequences detected, roughly 33% appear once; the ten largest clones hold 5.5% to 6%. Sequencing was carried out using axillary lymph node tissue. These receptors were taken from a female donor with breast cancer. Some clones in this sample may be carry-over from other donors' samples.

This clonotype was seen ten or more times. This clone may be a read error of a much larger clone one base away. Lacking the conserved final phenylalanine or tryptophan, this CDR3 likely reflects a read error. The V gene is TRBV7-2, the J gene TRBJ2-5; TRBD1 aligns across 9 bases. The CDR3 loop spans 14 amino acids. Germline CDR1 SGHTA, CDR2 FQGNSA. V dropped 5 bases and J dropped 2; count of bases not matched to a gene: 3. CDR3: CASSTGTGQETQYL. DNA of the CDR3: TGTGCCAGCAGCACCGGGACAGGGCAAGAGACCCAGTACCTC.

This clonotype was seen repeatedly, ten times or more. J is TRBJ2-1 and V is TRBV20-1, with a weak D call TRBD2 (5 bases). Germline CDR1 is DFQATT and CDR2 is SNEGSKA (reference sequence). V shed 5 bases and J shed 11 bases, with 10 bases lying between them. The CDR3 is 10 residues long. CDR3 loop: CSASRGQQFF. In DNA form, the CDR3 reads TGCAGTGCTTCCAGAGGGCAGCAGTTCTTC.